This T cell receptor (beta chain) was profiled in a study of blood T cell repertoires in COVID-19. The overall study: Material from acute and convalescent COVID-19 was sourced from the United States, Italy and Spain. T cells, B-cell-depleted T cells, or PBMCs provided the cDNA or gDNA that served as material.

Authors' data handling: Estimation of nucleated cell counts was performed using reference gene primer amplification. The method was immunoSEQ multiplex PCR; TCRdb's version includes in-frame clones alone and lacks a portion of them. From that table come the V and J calls and clone size; the DNA was used to work out D and trimming. The sample carries a few hundred thousand clones, about four fifths recorded once. The junction had 7 bases not matched to a gene; V was cut back by 4 bases and J by 5 bases. The CDR3 totals 15 residues. Germline CDR1 reads SGHRS; CDR2 reads YFSETQ. The sequence was collected from a man aged 30-40 years who had recovered from COVID-19. The chain recombines TRBV5-1 with TRBJ1-2; 11 bases are a match to TRBD1. The material sequenced was peripheral blood. The CDR3 loop reads CASSRTGGENYGYTF. In DNA, the CDR3 is TGCGCCAGCAGCAGGACAGGGGGCGAAAATTATGGCTACACCTTC.